Listed here are 19 T cell receptor beta chains from one sample, sequenced in a study of T cell repertoires in cytomegalovirus infection. TCRdb processed the reads anew with MiXCR; each CDR3 protein has one entry. The top ten hold about an eighth of the sample, which has around 770,000 distinct CDR3 sequences, roughly 28% seen once. Their antigens are not known. The sequencing here drew on cultured CD8+ T cells from PBMCs, taken from culture after CMV antigen stimulation. These receptors were collected from a human donor in good health (CMV status not recorded). Some clones in this sample may be carry-over from other donors' samples.

The V call is TRBV27, the J call TRBJ2-3, with TRBD2 matching over 10 bases. Unmatched junction bases numbered 7, after V lost 6 bases and J lost 7 bases. CDR3 length: 14 residues. Looked up from germline, CDR1 is MNHEY and CDR2 is SMNVEV (reference sequence). The CDR3: CASRQRGGRYTQYF. The CDR3 region has the DNA TGTGCCAGCAGACAGCGGGGGGGCCGATATACGCAGTATTTT.

The rearrangement joins TRBV6-2 or TRBV6-3 to TRBJ1-1; no firm D call. Trimming took 2 bases from V and 0 from J, leaving 10 bases between them. The CDR3 totals 15 residues. Germline CDR1 reads MNHEY; CDR2 reads SVGEGT. In nucleotides, the CDR3 is TGTGCCAGCAGTTACGGTCCGGATATGAACACTGAAGCTTTCTTT. Translating gives CASSYGPDMNTEAFF.

The sample holds a few counts of this clonotype. The genes are TRBV7-6 and TRBJ2-7, with 11 bases aligning to TRBD2. The V gene's germline CDR1 is SGHVS and CDR2 FNYEAQ. V shed 0 bases and J 6 bases; nucleotides not matched to a gene: 10. This CDR3 region has 17 residues. The DNA for the CDR3 is TGTGCCAGCAGCTTAGCGAGTAGCGGGGGGGAGACGGGCGAGCAGTACTTC. Its protein product is CASSLASSGGETGEQYF.

This clonotype was seen just once. The rearrangement uses TRBV10-1 and TRBJ1-3; D unresolved. Germline-derived CDR1 and CDR2 are WNHNN and SYGVQD (reference sequence). Trimming took off 3 bases at V and 7 bases at J, with 13 bases between the two ends. The CDR3 is 14 residues long. This CDR3 is CASSDPINRNTIYF. The CDR3 DNA is TGCGCCAGCAGTGACCCGATAAATCGGAACACCATATATTTT.

This clonotype was seen at least ten times. The chain links TRBV6-2 or TRBV6-3 to TRBJ1-5; 9 bases fit TRBD1. The CDR3 spans 15 residues. The germline V gene has CDR1 MNHEY and CDR2 SVGEGT. V was pared by 4 bases and J by 3 bases, with 4 bases of the junction left unmatched. The CDR3 loop reads CASSLGTGYNQPQHF. The CDR3 bases are TGTGCCAGCAGTTTGGGGACAGGGTACAATCAGCCCCAGCATTTT.

J is TRBJ1-4 and V is TRBV6-5; TRBD1 agrees at 8 bases. Germline loops: CDR1 MNHEY, CDR2 SVGAGI. After removal of 6 bases from V and 4 bases from J, the junction contained 4 bases not matched to a gene. The CDR3 consists of 14 residues. As DNA, the CDR3 is TGTGCCAGCAGCTACAGGGGGGTTAATGAAAAACTGTTTTTT. Protein: CASSYRGVNEKLFF.

The rearrangement uses TRBV7-9 and TRBJ1-2; 8 nucleotides agree with TRBD1. The germline gives CDR1 SEHNR, CDR2 FQNEAQ (reference sequence). The CDR3 covers 16 residues. Unmatched junction bases numbered 11, after V lost 5 bases and J lost 3 bases. As DNA, the CDR3 is TGTGCCAGCAGCCTCCTTGGACAGGGAAGGTACTATGGCTACACCTTC. Protein sequence: CASSLLGQGRYYGYTF.

This clonotype was observed a handful of times. The chain employs TRBV6-5 and TRBJ2-3; tentatively, D is TRBD1 (6 bases). The CDR3 loop spans 14 amino acids. Trimming left V 7 bases short and J 0 bases short, with 11 bases between. CDR1 MNHEY and CDR2 SVGAGI come from the germline V gene. CDR3 amino acids: CASKRGMSTDTQYF. The CDR3 DNA reads TGTGCCAGCAAGAGGGGGATGAGCACAGATACGCAGTATTTT.

The DNA of the CDR3 is TGTGCCAGCAGCCGAGAGGAAGAAGATACGCAGTATTTT. Encoded protein: CASSREEEDTQYF. The chain is built from TRBV7-2 and TRBJ2-3, with unresolved D. The germline gives CDR1 SGHTA, CDR2 FQGNSA. This CDR3 is built from 13 residues. The germline V and J ends were trimmed by 5 bases and 5 bases, with 11 bases remaining between them.

This clonotype was recorded a few times. The V and J genes are TRBV6-6 and TRBJ2-7; 7 bases map to TRBD1. The junction had 6 bases not matched to a gene; V was cut back by 5 bases and J by 5 bases. From germline, CDR1 is MNHNY and CDR2 SVGAGI (reference sequence). There are 13 residues in the CDR3. The CDR3 is CASSHTGVHEQYV. The CDR3 DNA is TGTGCCAGCAGTCACACAGGGGTTCACGAGCAGTACGTC.

The chain joins TRBV20-1 to TRBJ2-1; D not resolved. The V end lost 5 bases, the J end lost 3 bases, and 20 bases lay between the germline ends. The germline V gene has CDR1 DFQATT and CDR2 SNEGSKA (reference sequence). The CDR3 runs 16 residues. As DNA, the CDR3 is TGCAGTGCTCCACCTTTAGGGCTTGGAGACTACAATGAGCAGTTCTTC. Encoded protein: CSAPPLGLGDYNEQFF.

This clonotype was recorded a few times. The rearrangement uses TRBV4-2 and TRBJ1-6, with D unclear. The V gene's germline CDR1 is LGHNA and CDR2 YNFKEQ. The CDR3 length is 13 residues. V shed 1 base and J shed 12 bases, with 10 bases lying between them. For the CDR3, the DNA is TGTGCCAGCAGCCAAGGGTTGGGGAAACCCCTCCACTTT. Translated: CASSQGLGKPLHF.

This clonotype was recorded at least ten times. This chain connects TRBV7-8 to TRBJ1-5; D is possibly TRBD1 (6 bases). Germline CDR1 and CDR2: SGHVS and FQNEAQ. Deletions cut 0 bases from V and 7 bases from J, with 16 bases between. This CDR3 comprises 16 residues. In DNA form, the CDR3 reads TGTGCCAGCAGCTTAGCGGTCGGCGGGGGCGGGCAGCCCCAGCATTTT. Residues: CASSLAVGGGGQPQHF.

This clonotype occurred a few times. The V and J genes are TRBV12-3 or TRBV12-4 and TRBJ2-7; possibly TRBD1 for D (6 bases). Between the trimmed V and J ends, which lost 7 bases and 0 bases, there was a span of 13 bases. The CDR3 has 14 amino acids. CDR3 residues: CASKDQGPSYEQYF. The CDR3 coding sequence is TGTGCCAGCAAGGATCAGGGGCCCTCCTACGAGCAGTACTTC.

This clonotype was recorded at least ten times. J is TRBJ2-1 and V is TRBV7-6, with 10 bases matching TRBD1. Germline CDR1 and CDR2: SGHVS and FNYEAQ. Unmatched junction bases numbered 6, after V lost 2 bases and J lost 5 bases. This CDR3 comprises 16 residues. DNA of the CDR3: TGTGCCAGCAGCTTAATTGTGGGACAGGGGAACAATGAGCAGTTCTTC. The encoded protein is CASSLIVGQGNNEQFF.

The chain carries TRBV10-3 and TRBJ1-2, with TRBD1 matching over 9 bases. V dropped 2 bases and J dropped 8; count of bases not matched to a gene: 6. CDR3 length equals 14 residues. CDR1 and CDR2 (germline): ENHRY, SYGVKD. CDR3 in DNA: TGTGCCATCAGTGAGATACAGGGGGCGGGCGGCTACACCTTC. It encodes CAISEIQGAGGYTF.

This clonotype has more than one count but fewer than ten. The V call is TRBV7-8, the J call TRBJ2-3; D may correspond to TRBD1 or TRBD2 (6 bases each). Trimming shortened V by 1 base and J by 6 bases, and 17 bases separated the two germline ends. This CDR3 is 16 amino acids long. Per the germline V gene, CDR1 is SGHVS and CDR2 is FQNEAQ. The CDR3 DNA reads TGTGCCAGCAGCTTAGGGCGGGGCAGGGGTCAGGATACGCAGTATTTT. Its protein is CASSLGRGRGQDTQYF.

This sequence joins TRBV6-5 and TRBJ1-2; D possibly corresponds to TRBD1 (5 bases). The CDR3 runs 13 residues. Per germline, CDR1 MNHEY and CDR2 SVGAGI. V was shortened by 0 bases and J by 8 bases, with 10 bases between the two germline ends. The CDR3 DNA reads as TGTGCCAGCAGTTACTCGTCCGGGGCCGGCTACACCTTC. This translates into CASSYSSGAGYTF.

Concerning this clonotype itself: A much larger clone differs by one base, so this may be a read error. This rearrangement joins TRBV7-8 to TRBJ1-1, with a possible D match to TRBD1 (5 bases). Between the trimmed V and J ends, which lost 2 bases and 0 bases, there was a span of 19 bases. This CDR3 comprises 18 residues. CDR1 is SGHVS, CDR2 FQNEAQ, per germline. The CDR3 coding sequence is TGTGCCAGCAGCTTACAGGGCCTAGCGCGCATCATGAACACTGAAGCTTTCTTT. Its protein product is CASSLQGLARIMNTEAFF.